This TCR beta chain was observed in a study of shared clonotypes between healthy human individuals. About the study: Researchers drew samples from two women and a few men aged 18 to 49.

Deep level was the assay's run setting. Several immunoSEQ plates held equal portions of the genomic DNA taken from each subset. Using immunoSEQ multiplex PCR, the repertoire was profiled, and TCRdb retains in-frame clones only, with some absent. Among about 490,000 clones listed, about three quarters were seen once. The CDR3 has 12 amino acids. Per the germline V gene, CDR1 is SGHAT and CDR2 is FQNNGV. V gave up 5 bases and J gave up 10 bases, with 14 bases separating them. Donors were healthy HIV-negative adults without recently reported acute infections or vaccinations. Source material: PBMCs. The receptor was derived from a woman in her 40s in good health. Some clones in this sample may be carry-over from other donors' samples. The chain carries TRBV11-2 and TRBJ1-1; D perhaps matches TRBD1 (5 bases). CDR3 sequence reads: CASSDQGLGAFF. The CDR3 DNA sequence: TGTGCCAGCAGCGATCAGGGACTCGGAGCTTTCTTT.